This passage covers 6 T cell receptor beta chains from one sample sequenced in a study of T-cell memory formation after mild COVID-19. Each CDR3 protein gets one entry after TCRdb re-called the 5' RACE reads with MiXCR. This table has around 310,000 distinct CDR3 sequences, 20% to 25% appearing once. Sequenced: PBMCs or a T cell subset sorted from them (not recorded which). The receptors were gathered from a man aged 18 to 29 who had mild COVID-19 (a few samples of this study predate the infection). Cell type and time point are not known.

The chain links TRBV7-8 to TRBJ1-6; no clear D. The CDR3 loop spans 12 amino acids. Trimming stripped 8 bases from V and 7 bases from J, with 9 bases between. Germline-derived CDR1 and CDR2 are SGHVS and FQNEAQ. In DNA, the CDR3 is TGTGCCAGCTCCCCGGGGAATTCACCCCTCCACTTT. The encoded protein is CASSPGNSPLHF.

This clonotype has just a few counts. V and J are TRBV20-1 and TRBJ2-1; possible D gene TRBD2, 6 bases. V was clipped by 6 bases and J by 4 bases, with 13 bases between them. From germline, CDR1 is DFQATT and CDR2 SNEGSKA (reference sequence). The CDR3 extends over 13 amino acids. In DNA form, the CDR3 reads TGCAGTGCGGCGGGACCCCTTTACAATGAGCAGTTCTTC. Translating it yields CSAAGPLYNEQFF.

This chain uses TRBV25-1 with TRBJ2-7; the match to TRBD1 covers 7 bases. The germline gives CDR1 MGHDK, CDR2 SYGVNS. The junction had 12 bases not matched to a gene; V was cut back by 8 bases and J by 2 bases. There are 15 residues in the CDR3. The CDR3 loop is CASRKSGTATYEQYF. The CDR3 DNA follows: TGTGCCAGCCGCAAATCCGGGACAGCCACCTACGAGCAGTACTTC.

The sample holds one count of this clonotype. The chain combines TRBV18 with TRBJ1-1, with D uncertain. Germline V gene lookup returns CDR1 KGHSH and CDR2 LQKENI. The CDR3 runs to 15 residues. V shed 5 bases and J shed 1 base, with 14 bases lying between them. As DNA, the CDR3 is TGTGCCAGCTCAAATCGGGTGGTTGGGAACACTGAAGCTTTCTTT. This gives the protein CASSNRVVGNTEAFF.

Written as DNA, the CDR3 is TGCAGTGCTCAGGTGGGGGGTGGCTATGGCTACACCTTC. This encodes CSAQVGGGYGYTF. The chain recombines TRBV20-1 with TRBJ1-2, with D perhaps TRBD1 (5 bases). The length of the CDR3 is 13 residues. Germline V gene sequence: CDR1 DFQATT, CDR2 SNEGSKA (reference sequence). The V gene lost 5 bases and the J gene lost 4 bases, with 14 bases spanning the gap.

The chain carries TRBV7-9 and TRBJ1-4; D not resolved. Germline CDR1 SEHNR, CDR2 FQNEAQ (reference sequence). V lost 4 bases to trimming and J lost 7 bases, with 13 bases between them. The CDR3 runs 14 residues. The CDR3 nucleotides read TGTGCCAGCAGCTCCAAAGCCTATAGTGAAAAACTGTTTTTT. Residues: CASSSKAYSEKLFF.